This TCR beta chain is from a study of T cells after posttransplantation cyclophosphamide. This table comes from immunoSEQ multiplex PCR, and its TCRdb copy is limited to in-frame clones, with some not included. The top ten clones hold roughly 2.8% of a sample with about 53,000 clones, about 86% of them seen once. Germline-derived CDR1 and CDR2 are SGHRS and YFSETQ. V trimming: 5 bases; J trimming: 4 bases; junction bases outside the gene matches: 9. The CDR3 sequence is 15 residues long. Concerning this clone: Its antigen remains unknown.

Findings of the study overall: After PTCy, TRB diversity resembled that of CNI/methotrexate controls. Donor CD8+ memory clones often dominated recipient blood repertoires at later times. TRB overlap between skin or GI tissue T cells and blood was limited.

The chain uses TRBV5-1 and TRBJ1-3; 7 bases agree with TRBD1. The source material was PBMCs. The clonotype originates from a man between 25 and 39 years old with a blood cancer, CMV-positive, and with a related stem cell donor. Here the CDR3 reads CASRRATGDGNTIYF. CDR3 sequence (DNA): TGCGCCAGCAGACGCGCAACAGGGGACGGAAACACCATATATTTT.